A single sample is the source of the 32 T cell receptor beta chains below, sequenced in a study of T cell repertoires in aging, cancer and after chemotherapy. TCR beta rearrangements were amplified from peripheral blood genomic DNA. A mixed TRB-A/B primer pool amplified rearranged TRB by multiplex touch-down PCR. MiXCR was run by TCRdb on the multiplex PCR reads, yielding one entry per CDR3 protein. The sample has 9,500 or so distinct CDR3 sequences; around 33% are singletons. Sequenced: blood. The origin of the receptors is a human donor in good health.

The V and J genes are TRBV27 and TRBJ1-4; weak D call: TRBD1 (5 bases). The V end lost 5 bases, the J end lost 14 bases, and 18 bases lay between the germline ends. The CDR3 runs 13 residues. Germline V gene data show CDR1 as MNHEY and CDR2 as SMNVEV (reference sequence). As DNA, the CDR3 is TGTGCCAGCAGTGCCGGGACCCTACGGGGCCTGTTTTTT. Protein product: CASSAGTLRGLFF.

Only a few counts were recorded for this clonotype. The V call is TRBV6-6, the J call TRBJ2-1; D is unresolved. V gave up 0 bases and J gave up 6 bases, with 6 bases separating them. Germline-derived CDR1 and CDR2 are MNHNY and SVGAGI (reference sequence). This CDR3 region has 13 residues. The CDR3, as DNA: TGTGCCAGCAGTTACTCGGTAGTCAATGAGCAGTTCTTC. It specifies CASSYSVVNEQFF.

This clonotype was counted between two and nine times. The chain uses TRBV5-4 and TRBJ1-6; no reliable D call. Germline CDR1 SGHNT, CDR2 YYREEE (reference sequence). V was cut by 2 bases and J by 7 bases, with 10 bases left in between. The CDR3 runs to 14 residues. In DNA form, the CDR3 reads TGTGCCAGCAGCTTTGGGCAAGCCAATTCACCCCTCCACTTT. Protein: CASSFGQANSPLHF.

The J gene is TRBJ2-7, the V gene TRBV6-5, with D perhaps TRBD2 (6 bases). The CDR3 is 12 amino acids. The germline V gene has CDR1 MNHEY and CDR2 SVGAGI. Between the trimmed V and J ends, which lost 6 bases and 6 bases, there was a span of 12 bases. The CDR3 nucleotides read TGTGCCAGCAGACATCTAGCGTTCGAGCAGTACTTC. This codes for CASRHLAFEQYF.

This clonotype occurred a few times. V and J are TRBV6-5 and TRBJ2-5; TRBD2 aligns across 9 bases. CDR1 is MNHEY and CDR2 is SVGAGI in the germline V gene. J lost 1 base, V lost 6 bases, and 3 bases had no gene match. The CDR3 totals 14 residues. In DNA form, the CDR3 reads TGTGCCAGCAGAGCTAGCGGGGCCCAAGAGACCCAGTACTTC. Residues: CASRASGAQETQYF.

This clonotype was counted a few times. The rearrangement joins TRBV18 to TRBJ2-1, with TRBD2 matching 13 bases. This CDR3 is built from 14 residues. The junction had 6 bases not matched to a gene; V was cut back by 2 bases and J by 14 bases. Per the germline V gene, CDR1 is KGHSH and CDR2 is LQKENI. CDR3 loop: CASSPSGLAGFKFF. The CDR3 nucleotides read TGTGCCAGCTCACCATCGGGACTAGCGGGATTCAAGTTCTTC. Filled out from reference TRBV18 and TRBJ2-1, the complete variable domain reads NAGVMQNPRHLVRRRGQEARLRCSPMKGHSHVYWYRQLPEEGLKFMVYLQKENIIDESGMPKERFSAEFPKEGPSILRIQQVVRGDSAAYFCASSPSGLAGFKFFGPGTRLTVL.

This clonotype has more than one count but fewer than ten. V and J are TRBV6-5 and TRBJ2-1; 8 positions agree with TRBD2. J was trimmed by 4 bases and V by 0 bases; bases with no gene match: 2. The CDR3 is 15 amino acids. CDR1 MNHEY and CDR2 SVGAGI come from the germline V gene. CDR3 sequence reads: CASSYSSGEYNEQFF. The CDR3 nucleotides are TGTGCCAGCAGTTACTCTAGCGGGGAATACAATGAGCAGTTCTTC.

Judged by abundance, this clonotype is medium-sized (0.01 to 0.1%). The chain couples TRBV6-5 to TRBJ2-7; D gene unclear. From germline, CDR1 is MNHEY and CDR2 SVGAGI. The CDR3 is 13 amino acids. Trimming left V 6 bases short and J 4 bases short, with 13 bases between. CDR3 in DNA: TGTGCCAGCAGGCTCACCAGGCAGTACGAGCAGTACTTC. Translated: CASRLTRQYEQYF.

V gene TRBV18 combines with J gene TRBJ2-5; 12 bases line up with TRBD2. The V gene end was trimmed by 4 bases and the J gene end by 1 base; junction bases not matched to a gene: 4. The CDR3 length is 16 residues. Germline CDR1 is KGHSH and CDR2 is LQKENI. The CDR3 bases are TGTGCCAGCTCACTAGGACTAGCGGGAACCCAAGAGACCCAGTACTTC. Protein product: CASSLGLAGTQETQYF.

The chain recombines TRBV5-6 with TRBJ2-5; maybe TRBD1 (6 bases). Germline V gene data show CDR1 as SGHDT and CDR2 as YYEEEE. The CDR3 extends over 13 amino acids. V lost 4 bases and J 5 bases, leaving 12 bases between the germline ends. The CDR3 DNA sequence: TGTGCCAGCAGCCAAGACAGGACGGAGACCCAGTACTTC. Translation gives CASSQDRTETQYF.

This sequence joins TRBV5-6 and TRBJ2-1, with 8 bases lining up with TRBD2. The CDR3 is 16 residues long. Germline V CDR1 and CDR2: SGHDT, YYEEEE. V shed 1 base, J shed 3 bases, and the junction held 6 bases outside the gene matches. CDR3 in amino acids: CASSLYTSGNYNEQFF. Here the CDR3 DNA reads TGTGCCAGCAGCTTGTATACTAGCGGAAACTACAATGAGCAGTTCTTC.

The gene calls are TRBV5-1 and TRBJ1-4; D gene unclear. Trimming shortened V by 4 bases and J by 0 bases, and 7 bases separated the two germline ends. CDR3 length equals 14 residues. Per the germline V gene, CDR1 is SGHRS and CDR2 is YFSETQ. The CDR3, as DNA: TGCGCCAGCAGCCCCACTGCAACTAATGAAAAACTGTTTTTT. The encoded protein is CASSPTATNEKLFF.

This clonotype is judged medium-sized. The V call is TRBV11-3, the J call TRBJ2-7, with TRBD2 as a possible D gene (6 bases). In germline, CDR1 is SGHNT, CDR2 YENEEA. V lost 0 bases and J 2 bases, leaving 11 bases between the germline ends. CDR3 length: 15 amino acids. CDR3 sequence (DNA): TGTGCCAGCAGCTTAGAAGGAGGGGTAACCTACGAGCAGTACTTC. Its protein product is CASSLEGGVTYEQYF.

The chain recombines TRBV4-1 with TRBJ2-1; perhaps TRBD2 as D (5 bases). V gave up 1 base and J gave up 8 bases, with 12 bases separating them. Germline V gives CDR1 MGHRA, CDR2 YSYEKL. The CDR3 spans 14 residues. CDR3 protein: CASSQADSPHEQFF. The CDR3 nucleotides read TGCGCCAGCAGCCAAGCGGACTCGCCGCATGAGCAGTTCTTC.

The CDR3 is CASSSGRAGEEQFF. The DNA of the CDR3 is TGTGCCAGCAGTAGCGGGAGGGCCGGTGAAGAGCAGTTCTTC. The V gene is TRBV6-4, the J gene TRBJ2-1, with 10 bases aligning to TRBD2. This CDR3 has 14 amino acids. Germline CDR1 and CDR2: MRHNA and SNTAGT. The trim removed 5 bases at V and 10 bases at J, leaving 8 bases unmatched.

Regarding this clonotype: Since a much larger clone is just one base distant, this may be a read error. V and J are TRBV30 and TRBJ2-1; either TRBD1 or TRBD2 may supply D (7 bases each). The better agreement between TRBJ2-7 and the DNA end casts doubt on the J call. This CDR3 spans 13 amino acids. The V gene's germline CDR1 is GTSNPN and CDR2 SVGIG (reference sequence). DNA of the CDR3: TGTGCCTGGATCCGACAGGGAGGGTATGAGCAGTACTTC. Translation: CAWIRQGGYEQYF.

This chain joins TRBV19 and TRBJ2-1, with 10 bases identical to TRBD1. CDR1 is LNHDA and CDR2 is SQIVND in the germline V gene (reference sequence). With V trimmed by 4 bases and J by 4 bases, 10 bases remained unmatched. The CDR3 sequence is 17 residues long. This chain's CDR3 is CASSTRGTGVKYNEQFF. CDR3 nucleotides: TGTGCCAGTAGTACACGTGGGACAGGGGTTAAGTACAATGAGCAGTTCTTC.

This clonotype is termed medium-sized (0.01 to 0.1%). The CDR3 sequence: CASSPRNEQFF. Here the CDR3 DNA reads TGTGCCAGCAGCCCTCGCAATGAGCAGTTCTTC. V gene TRBV11-3 combines with J gene TRBJ2-1; D is unresolved. Germline CDR1 SGHNT, CDR2 YENEEA. There are 11 residues in the CDR3. V was trimmed by 5 bases and J by 6 bases, leaving 5 bases between them.

There are a few counts of this clonotype. The genes are TRBV6-1 and TRBJ2-5; TRBD1 is a possible D gene (6 bases). The V gene's germline CDR1 is MNHNS and CDR2 SASEGT. The CDR3 consists of 13 residues. V lost 2 bases to trimming and J lost 12 bases, with 16 bases between them. The DNA for the CDR3 is TGTGCCAGCAGTGAATCGGGGCCAGGGGTGAAGTACTTC. This translates into CASSESGPGVKYF.

In its sample, this clonotype was seen a few times. The chain is built from TRBV6-5 and TRBJ2-7; D possibly corresponds to TRBD2 (5 bases). CDR1 is MNHEY and CDR2 is SVGAGI in the germline V gene. This CDR3 is built from 11 residues. Trimming removed 6 bases at V and 6 bases at J, with 9 bases between. The CDR3: CASRREFEQYF. In DNA form, the CDR3 reads TGTGCCAGCAGACGGGAATTCGAGCAGTACTTC.

The gene calls are TRBV27 and TRBJ2-1; 12 bases are shared with TRBD1. This CDR3 is built from 16 residues. Germline V gene lookup returns CDR1 MNHEY and CDR2 SMNVEV (reference sequence). The V segment lost 7 bases and the J segment 6 bases; nucleotides outside the gene matches: 10. The chain's CDR3 is CASNVWGQGARNEQFF. The DNA of the CDR3 is TGTGCCAGCAATGTGTGGGGACAGGGGGCGCGCAATGAGCAGTTCTTC.

This clonotype is classed as medium-sized (0.01 to 0.1%). The J gene is TRBJ2-5, the V gene TRBV19, with D perhaps given as TRBD1 or TRBD2 (7 bases each). V dropped 2 bases and J dropped 5 bases, with 18 bases sitting between them. Germline CDR1 is LNHDA and CDR2 is SQIVND (reference sequence). CDR3 length equals 16 residues. CDR3 coding DNA: TGTGCCAGTAGTATACGAGCTAGACAGGGAGGGGAGACCCAGTACTTC. Protein sequence: CASSIRARQGGETQYF.

This clonotype was counted only a few times. This chain links TRBV5-4 with TRBJ1-1; no clear D gene. The length of the CDR3 is 14 residues. CDR1 and CDR2 (germline): SGHNT, YYREEE (reference sequence). V was cut by 4 bases and J by 2 bases, with 12 bases left in between. The CDR3, as DNA: TGTGCCAGCAGCCCAAAGGGAGACAACACTGAAGCTTTCTTT. This encodes CASSPKGDNTEAFF. Looking up the rest from reference TRBV5-4 and TRBJ1-1 gives the full variable domain: ETGVTQSPTHLIKTRGQQVTLRCSSQSGHNTVSWYQQALGQGPQFIFQYYREEENGRGNFPPRFSGLQFPNYSSELNVNALELDDSALYLCASSPKGDNTEAFFGQGTRLTVV.

V usage is TRBV18 and J usage is TRBJ1-6; TRBD1 matches 9 bases. Losses at the gene ends were 3 bases for V and 9 bases for J; bases not matched to a gene: 6. Germline V gene data show CDR1 as KGHSH and CDR2 as LQKENI. This CDR3 spans 15 amino acids. The CDR3 spells CASSPKDRGISPLHF. For the CDR3, the DNA is TGTGCCAGCTCACCCAAGGACAGGGGAATTTCACCCCTCCACTTT.

By sample share, this clonotype is medium-sized (0.01 to 0.1%). This chain links TRBV11-3 with TRBJ2-3; 8 bases are a match to TRBD1. This CDR3 is built from 14 residues. V was pared by 6 bases and J by 4 bases, with 6 bases of the junction left unmatched. Germline V CDR1 and CDR2: SGHNT, YENEEA. The CDR3 reads CASSGQGGSDTQYF. CDR3 nucleotide sequence: TGTGCCAGCAGTGGACAGGGCGGCTCAGATACGCAGTATTTT.

As for this clonotype: A read error may produce the germline difference seen at one junction end. This rearrangement joins TRBV11-1 to TRBJ2-5; weak D call: TRBD1 (6 bases). This CDR3 comprises 16 residues. CDR1 and CDR2 (germline): SGHAT, FQDESV (reference sequence). CDR3 bases: TGTGCCAGAAGCTTATACACCGGACAGATTCAAGAGACCCAGTACTTC. Its protein is CARSLYTGQIQETQYF.

V and J are TRBV11-3 and TRBJ1-1, with D possibly being TRBD1 (5 bases). Trimming removed 3 bases from V and 3 bases from J, with 11 bases in between. Germline CDR1 reads SGHNT; CDR2 reads YENEEA. The CDR3 spans 14 residues. Written as DNA, the CDR3 is TGTGCCAGCAGCTTGGGACGGCCGTACACTGAAGCTTTCTTT. Translating it yields CASSLGRPYTEAFF.

This clonotype showed up just a few times. CDR3 region: CASGFGLAGQETQYF. The CDR3 region has the DNA TGTGCCAGCGGATTTGGACTAGCGGGTCAAGAGACCCAGTACTTC. V gene TRBV6-5 combines with J gene TRBJ2-5; 11 nucleotides match TRBD2. J gave up 2 bases and V 8 bases, and 7 bases lay outside the gene matches. The CDR3 consists of 15 residues. Germline values: CDR1 MNHEY, CDR2 SVGAGI.

This clonotype was detected only a few times. This chain links TRBV11-1 with TRBJ1-4, with D unresolved. This CDR3 region has 14 residues. CDR1 and CDR2 from the germline V gene are SGHAT and FQDESV (reference sequence). V was clipped by 5 bases and J by 8 bases, with 15 bases between them. The CDR3 DNA sequence: TGTGCCAGCAGCCTTCTAGGGATTCGGGAAAAACTGTTTTTT. It is translated as CASSLLGIREKLFF. Full variable domain (outside the CDR3, taken from reference TRBV11-1 and TRBJ1-4): EAEVAQSPRYKITEKSQAVAFWCDPISGHATLYWYRQILGQGPELLVQFQDESVVDDSQLPKDRFSAERLKGVDSTLKIQPAELGDSAMYLCASSLLGIREKLFFGSGTQLSVL.

The gene calls are TRBV12-3 or TRBV12-4 and TRBJ2-3, with D maybe TRBD2 (6 bases). This CDR3 is built from 19 residues. V lost 6 bases and J 0 bases, leaving 25 bases between the germline ends. CDR3 DNA sequence: TGTGCCAGCAGCCTACTCCGAGGAGTGGAGGGAGAGAGCACAGATACGCAGTATTTT. It is translated as CASSLLRGVEGESTDTQYF.

The chain has TRBV18 and TRBJ1-2; D unresolved. The CDR3 is 13 amino acids. Trimming shortened V by 3 bases and J by 5 bases, and 10 bases separated the two germline ends. Germline loops: CDR1 KGHSH, CDR2 LQKENI. CDR3 DNA: TGTGCCAGCTCACCCGGCCGGGAGTATGGCTACACCTTC. Translating it yields CASSPGREYGYTF.

The gene calls are TRBV12-3 or TRBV12-4 and TRBJ2-7; 11 positions match TRBD2. CDR3 length: 17 residues. V trimming: 5 bases; J trimming: 0 bases; junction bases outside the gene matches: 9. In nucleotides, the CDR3 is TGTGCCAGCAGTCCCTACCCAGGGACTAGCGGCTCCTACGAGCAGTACTTC. Its translation is CASSPYPGTSGSYEQYF.